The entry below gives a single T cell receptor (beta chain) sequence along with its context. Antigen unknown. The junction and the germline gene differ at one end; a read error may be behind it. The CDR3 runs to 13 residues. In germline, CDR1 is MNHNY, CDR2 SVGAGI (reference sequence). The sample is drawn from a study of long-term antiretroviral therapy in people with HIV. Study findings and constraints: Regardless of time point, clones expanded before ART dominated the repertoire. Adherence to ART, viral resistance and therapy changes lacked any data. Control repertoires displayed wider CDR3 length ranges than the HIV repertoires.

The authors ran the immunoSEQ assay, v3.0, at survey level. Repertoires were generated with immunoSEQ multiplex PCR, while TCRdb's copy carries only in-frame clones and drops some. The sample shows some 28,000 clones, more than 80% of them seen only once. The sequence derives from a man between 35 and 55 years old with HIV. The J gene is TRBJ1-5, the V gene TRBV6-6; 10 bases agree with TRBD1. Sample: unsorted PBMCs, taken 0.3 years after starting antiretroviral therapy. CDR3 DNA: TGTGCCGGCAGACAGGGGGCCAATCAGCCCCAGCATTTT. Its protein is CAGRQGANQPQHF.